This TCR beta chain originates from a study of spatial heterogeneity in lung cancer (dated by TCRdb to the late 2010s). As for the study more broadly: The donors were 70 or so patients from the lung TRACERx cohort who had early-stage, untreated non-small cell lung cancer. Follow-up PBMC samples were sequenced whenever available, with a median time to follow-up of approximately 23 months after resection. More beta-chain than alpha-chain transcripts were consistently detected, likely reflecting higher beta-chain transcript abundance. In the raw uncorrected reads, each unique combination of TCR and UMI appeared more than ten times on average. The study quantitatively compared TCR alpha and beta repertoires across multiple tumor regions, matched nontumor lung and blood in non-small cell lung cancer. TCR repertoire features were related to nonsynonymous mutation counts determined by whole-exome sequencing of tumor tissue. At surgery, fewer than 250 tumor regions, roughly 63 matched nontumor lung samples and more than 50 PBMC samples were TCR-sequenced for both alpha and beta chains. General findings and caveats noted by the study authors: Confirming at a functional level the hypothesis that regional TCRs recognize regional mutations was considered to require additional single-cell paired TCR alpha and beta sequencing. Comparisons of baseline and follow-up blood repertoires included only 14 patients. Ubiquitous expanded tumor TCRs were found in blood more often at tumor resection than at routine follow-up.

What this sample's time point label stands for: blood at routine non-recurrence follow-up after resection. For TCR sequencing, whole RNA was extracted from tumor and nontumor lung tissue, or from cryopreserved PBMC samples, and no cell sorting was done. A patient was chosen for TCR sequencing only when enough RNA was available from at least two tumor regions. From its cysteine to its phenylalanine, the CDR3 spans 11 amino acids. The kept DNA is CDR3 alone, 33 bases in frame from the first base. Based on the germline V gene, the CDR1 and CDR2 sequences are MDHEN and SYDVKM. Trimming at the junction amounts to 3 bases on V and 4 bases on J, and the germline ends lie 3 bases apart. Library creation used 5' RACE. Sequencing instrument: NextSeq 500. To allow correction of PCR and sequencing errors, the TCR library protocol tagged every TCR cDNA molecule with a unique molecular identifier. In the original analysis: TCR identification, UMI-based error correction and CDR3 extraction were all carried out with Decombinator tools. Expanded TCRs were defined as those above a frequency of 2 per 1,000, corresponding to the top 1% of the tumor frequency distribution. Each repertoire was subsampled 100 times to 5,000 TCRs, after which Renyi diversity was computed with the R vegan package. CDR3 similarity networks were constructed using string-kernel similarity of amino acid triplets, with links drawn between CDR3s whose pairwise similarity was above 0.82. TCRdb applied fastp at Q25 and MiXCR to the public reads, then kept only in-frame beta chains. All rows with the same CDR3 protein become a single entry with the most common DNA and genes. The V and J calls and clone size are TCRdb's, not the authors'. The sample profile shows around 29,000 distinct CDR3 sequences; under 11% of them were found once. In total, the top ten clones hold 28% of the sample.

This clonotype has ten or more counts. The clone's antigen remains unknown. No base quality information exists; no much larger clone differs at one position. The rearrangement combines TRBV28 with TRBJ2-5; the D gene identity is not certain. This TCR was sampled from a female donor with early-stage non-small cell lung cancer. The starting material was PBMCs, obtained at follow-up. The bases are TGTGCCAGCAGTTTTGGAGAGACCCAGTACTTC. It codes for CASSFGETQYF.